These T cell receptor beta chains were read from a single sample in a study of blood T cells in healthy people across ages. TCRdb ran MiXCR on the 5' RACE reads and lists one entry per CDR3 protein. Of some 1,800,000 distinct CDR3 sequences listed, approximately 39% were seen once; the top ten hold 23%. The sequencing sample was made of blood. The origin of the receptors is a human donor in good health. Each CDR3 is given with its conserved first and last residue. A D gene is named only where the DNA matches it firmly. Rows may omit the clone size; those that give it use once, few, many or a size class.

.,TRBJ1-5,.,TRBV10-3,CAISESRGAPNQPQHF,TGTGCCATCAGTGAGTCGAGGGGGGCCCCAAATCAGCCCCAGCATTTT
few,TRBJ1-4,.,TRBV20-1,CSARDTRQAVVSNEKLFF,TGCAGTGCTAGAGATACCAGACAGGCGGTGGTATCTAATGAAAAACTGTTTTTT
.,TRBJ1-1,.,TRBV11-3,CASSLRQVQEAFF,TGTGCCAGCAGCTTAAGACAGGTTCAAGAAGCTTTCTTT
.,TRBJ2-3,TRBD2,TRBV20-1,CSATSTSGGNTDTQYF,TGCAGTGCTACCTCGACTAGCGGGGGTAACACAGATACGCAGTATTTT
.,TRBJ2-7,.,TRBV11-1,CASRPVRGMSYEQYF,TGTGCCAGCAGACCTGTCAGGGGAATGTCCTACGAGCAGTACTTC
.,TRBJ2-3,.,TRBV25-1,CASSEYRSTSGGGTDTQYF,TGTGCCAGCAGTGAATATCGGTCTACCTCTGGCGGGGGCACAGATACGCAGTATTTT
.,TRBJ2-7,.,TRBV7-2,CAGSSLGNEQYF,TGTGCCGGCAGCTCACTCGGCAACGAGCAGTACTTC
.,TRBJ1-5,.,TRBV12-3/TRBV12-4,CASSSGRASTQHF,TGTGCCAGCAGTTCCGGCAGGGCGAGTACACAGCATTTT
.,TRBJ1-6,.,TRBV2,CASRDTFNSPLHF,TGTGCCAGCCGGGACACCTTTAATTCACCCCTCCACTTT
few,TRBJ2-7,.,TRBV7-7,CASSLTEIPYEQYF,TGTGCTAGCAGCTTAACTGAGATCCCCTACGAGCAGTACTTC
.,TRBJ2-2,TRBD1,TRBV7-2,CATGTGGTGELFF,TGTGCCACCGGGACAGGGGGCACCGGGGAGCTGTTTTTT
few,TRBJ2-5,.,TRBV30,CAWRWYFQETQYF,TGTGCCTGGAGGTGGTACTTTCAAGAGACCCAGTACTTC
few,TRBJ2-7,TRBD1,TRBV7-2,CASSRITGTALGFTYEQYF,TGTGCCAGCAGCCGAATAACCGGGACAGCTCTAGGTTTCACCTACGAGCAGTACTTC
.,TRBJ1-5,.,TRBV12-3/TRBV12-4,CASSPVDRQDQPQHF,TGTGCCAGCAGTCCAGTTGACAGGCAGGATCAGCCCCAGCATTTT
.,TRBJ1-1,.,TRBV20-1,CSAREGSETEAFF,TGCAGTGCTAGAGAGGGTTCAGAGACTGAAGCTTTCTTT
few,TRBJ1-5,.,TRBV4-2,CASSQGAGPGQPQHF,TGTGCCAGCAGCCAAGGGGCAGGCCCCGGTCAGCCCCAGCATTTT
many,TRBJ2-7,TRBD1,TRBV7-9,CASSITGGAREQYF,TGTGCCAGCAGCATCACAGGGGGCGCGCGGGAGCAGTACTTC
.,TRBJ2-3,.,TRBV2,CASSLRTAGPTDTQYF,TGTGCCAGCAGTCTCCGGACAGCCGGCCCCACAGATACGCAGTATTTT
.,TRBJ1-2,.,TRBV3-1,CASSQEPHSYGYTF,TGTGCCAGCAGCCAAGAGCCCCATAGCTATGGCTACACCTTC
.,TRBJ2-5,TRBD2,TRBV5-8,CASSPAGGGRQETQYF,TGTGCCAGCAGCCCCGCCGGGGGGGGCAGGCAAGAGACCCAGTACTTC
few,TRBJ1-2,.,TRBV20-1,CSASALVGYGYTF,TGCAGTGCTTCAGCGTTAGTGGGGTATGGCTACACCTTC
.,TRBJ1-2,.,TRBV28,CASSRVTYGYTF,TGTGCCAGCAGCAGGGTGACCTATGGCTACACCTTC
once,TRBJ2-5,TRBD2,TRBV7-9,CASSTQRGPQETQYF,TGTGCCAGCAGCACACAGCGGGGGCCCCAAGAGACCCAGTACTTC
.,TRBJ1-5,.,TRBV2,CASKTEDGGFAQHF,TGTGCCAGTAAGACTGAGGACGGAGGATTTGCCCAGCATTTT
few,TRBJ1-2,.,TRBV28,CASKSPGQGAYGYTF,TGTGCCAGCAAAAGTCCGGGACAAGGAGCCTATGGCTACACCTTC
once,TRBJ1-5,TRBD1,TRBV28,CASREDRLAHQPQHF,TGTGCCAGCAGAGAGGACAGGTTGGCCCATCAGCCCCAGCATTTT
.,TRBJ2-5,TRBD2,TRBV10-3,CAIGSGGTRGETQYF,TGTGCCATCGGTAGCGGGGGGACCCGGGGAGAGACCCAGTACTTC
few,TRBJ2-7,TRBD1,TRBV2,CASKTGDELYEQYF,TGTGCCAGCAAGACAGGGGATGAGCTCTACGAGCAGTACTTC
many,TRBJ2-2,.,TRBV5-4,CASSLVDTGELFF,TGTGCCAGCAGCTTGGTAGATACCGGGGAGCTGTTTTTT
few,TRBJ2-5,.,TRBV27,CASSNRGARGETQYF,TGTGCCAGCAGCAATCGGGGGGCGCGGGGGGAGACCCAGTACTTC
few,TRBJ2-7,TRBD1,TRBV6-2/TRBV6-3,CASNRDRDLWEQYF,TGTGCCAGCAACAGGGACAGGGACCTTTGGGAGCAGTACTTC
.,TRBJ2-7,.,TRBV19,CASSIVGSSYEQYF,TGTGCCAGTAGTATAGTTGGCAGCTCCTACGAGCAGTACTTC
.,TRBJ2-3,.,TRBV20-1,CSAQVAEGADTQYF,TGCAGTGCTCAGGTGGCAGAGGGGGCAGATACGCAGTATTTT
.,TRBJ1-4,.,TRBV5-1,CASSLMASATNEKLFF,TGCGCCAGCAGCTTGATGGCATCCGCAACTAATGAAAAACTGTTTTTT
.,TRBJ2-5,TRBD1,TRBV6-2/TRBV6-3,CASSSRTGDETQYF,TGTGCCAGCAGTTCCCGGACAGGGGATGAGACCCAGTACTTC
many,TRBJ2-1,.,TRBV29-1,CSGVSATSYNEQFF,TGCAGCGGGGTTAGCGCTACTTCCTACAATGAGCAGTTCTTC
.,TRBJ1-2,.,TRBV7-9,CASSPRQERDYGYTF,TGTGCCAGCAGCCCAAGACAGGAGAGGGACTATGGCTACACCTTC
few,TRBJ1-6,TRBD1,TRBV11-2,CASSLTGDGSPLHF,TGTGCCAGCAGCTTGACAGGGGACGGGTCACCCCTCCACTTT
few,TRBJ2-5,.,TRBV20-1,CSATGRMQETQYF,TGCAGTGCTACGGGACGAATGCAAGAGACCCAGTACTTC
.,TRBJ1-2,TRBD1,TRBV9,CASSNPVLETGRMGYTF,TGTGCCAGCAGCAACCCCGTCTTAGAGACAGGGCGTATGGGCTACACCTTC
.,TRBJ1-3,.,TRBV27,CASSLSGAFSGNTIYF,TGTGCCAGCAGTTTGTCTGGGGCATTCTCTGGAAACACCATATATTTT
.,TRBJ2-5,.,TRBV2,CASSEDLRDTQYF,TGTGCCAGCAGTGAGGACCTCAGAGATACCCAGTACTTC
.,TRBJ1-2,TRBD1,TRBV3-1,CASSQDPGGAGYYGYTF,TGTGCCAGCAGCCAAGATCCAGGGGGCGCAGGGTACTATGGCTACACCTTC
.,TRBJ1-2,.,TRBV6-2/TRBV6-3,CASMTRGLDYGYTF,TGTGCCAGCATGACCAGGGGCCTAGACTATGGCTACACCTTC